The T cell receptor (beta chain) under discussion was sequenced for a study of blood T cells in healthy people across ages. The ends were cut back, 5 bases at V and 10 bases at J, with 21 bases in the middle. Germline V gene data show CDR1 as MDHEN and CDR2 as SYDVKM. The CDR3 loop spans 15 amino acids. To note about this clonotype: Its antigen is not known.

Study-wide findings and caveats: Per million T cells, the diversity of TCR beta decreased roughly linearly as age advanced. It was found that TCR beta diversity correlated strongly with the percentage of naive T cells.

Collection of around 10 milliliters of peripheral blood was performed for each donor. Next came a second PCR, run for about 7 to 11 cycles, which used a sample-barcoded 5' primer along with a J-beta primer mix. A template-switch adaptor containing 12 random nucleotides labeled each cDNA molecule. TCRdb processed the 5' RACE reads anew with MiXCR; each CDR3 protein has one entry. The data show over a million distinct CDR3 sequences, with over 35% seen just once and about 20% held by the top ten. The specimen was blood. The source of this sequence is a woman aged 60 to 75 in good health. The rearrangement links TRBV28 to TRBJ2-1, with D possibly TRBD2 on 7 matching bases. The CDR3 bases are TGTGCCAGCAGTCCTAGCGGACTACAGGGAGAGGAGCAGTTCTTC. Protein sequence: CASSPSGLQGEEQFF.